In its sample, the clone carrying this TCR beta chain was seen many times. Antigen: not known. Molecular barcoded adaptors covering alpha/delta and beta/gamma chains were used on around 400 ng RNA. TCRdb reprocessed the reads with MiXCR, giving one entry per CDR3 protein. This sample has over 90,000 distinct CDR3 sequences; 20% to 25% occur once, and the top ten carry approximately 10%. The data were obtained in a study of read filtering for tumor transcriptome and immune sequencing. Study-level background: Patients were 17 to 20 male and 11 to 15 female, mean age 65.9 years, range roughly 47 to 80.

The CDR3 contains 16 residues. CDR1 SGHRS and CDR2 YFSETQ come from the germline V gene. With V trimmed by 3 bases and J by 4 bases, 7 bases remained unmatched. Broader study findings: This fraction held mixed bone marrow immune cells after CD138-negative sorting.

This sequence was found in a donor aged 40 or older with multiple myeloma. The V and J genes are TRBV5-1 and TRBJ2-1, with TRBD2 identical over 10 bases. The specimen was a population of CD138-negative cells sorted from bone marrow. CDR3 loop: CASSWNSGGPYNEQFF. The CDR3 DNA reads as TGCGCCAGCAGCTGGAATAGCGGGGGGCCGTACAATGAGCAGTTCTTC.